The source of this TCR beta chain is a study of beta chain features in type 1 diabetes. Findings of the study overall: Still unanswered here is whether HLA type influences TCRB rearrangement. Amplification by PCR could prefer shorter templates, with the same effect in patients and controls.

The investigators reverse transcribed all of the isolated RNA, so they sequenced expressed TCRB transcripts. The repertoire was sequenced with immunoSEQ multiplex PCR; TCRdb's copy has only in-frame clones and lacks some. The sample lists 130,000 to 150,000 clones, approximately 52% occurring once. The CDR3 length is 14 residues. CDR1 and CDR2 (germline): SGHNT, YYREEE (reference sequence). The V end was cut by 4 bases, the J end by 5 bases, with 15 bases between. Concerning this clone: Its target is not known.

The sample comprised Tregs from blood. This TCR was sampled from a man aged 18 to 35 in good health. V is TRBV5-4 and J is TRBJ2-5, with D tentatively TRBD1 (6 bases). This chain's CDR3 is CASSAQGVQETQYF. In DNA form, the CDR3 reads TGTGCCAGCAGCGCACAGGGAGTACAGGAGACCCAGTACTTC.